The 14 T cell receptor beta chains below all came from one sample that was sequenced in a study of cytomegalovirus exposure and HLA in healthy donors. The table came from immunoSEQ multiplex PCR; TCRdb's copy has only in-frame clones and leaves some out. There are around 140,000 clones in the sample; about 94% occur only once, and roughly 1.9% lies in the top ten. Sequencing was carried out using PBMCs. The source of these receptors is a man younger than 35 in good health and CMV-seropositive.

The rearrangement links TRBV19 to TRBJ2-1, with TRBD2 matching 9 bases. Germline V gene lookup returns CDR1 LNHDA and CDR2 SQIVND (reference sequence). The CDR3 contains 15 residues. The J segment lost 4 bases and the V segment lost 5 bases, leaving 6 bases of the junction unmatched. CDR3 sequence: CASSPGTSRYNEQFF. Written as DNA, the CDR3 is TGTGCCAGTAGTCCTGGGACTAGCCGGTACAATGAGCAGTTCTTC.

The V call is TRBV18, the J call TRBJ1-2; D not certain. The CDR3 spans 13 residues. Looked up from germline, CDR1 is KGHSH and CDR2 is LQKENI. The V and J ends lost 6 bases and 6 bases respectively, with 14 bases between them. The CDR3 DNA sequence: TGTGCCAGCTCCCCGGGGAGGCCGGATGGCTACACCTTC. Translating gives CASSPGRPDGYTF.

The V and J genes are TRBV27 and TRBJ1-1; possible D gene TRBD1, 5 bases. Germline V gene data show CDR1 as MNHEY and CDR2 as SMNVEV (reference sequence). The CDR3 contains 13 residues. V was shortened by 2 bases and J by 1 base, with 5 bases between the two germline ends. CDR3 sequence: CASSLGANTEAFF. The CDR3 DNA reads TGTGCCAGCAGTTTAGGGGCGAACACTGAAGCTTTCTTT.

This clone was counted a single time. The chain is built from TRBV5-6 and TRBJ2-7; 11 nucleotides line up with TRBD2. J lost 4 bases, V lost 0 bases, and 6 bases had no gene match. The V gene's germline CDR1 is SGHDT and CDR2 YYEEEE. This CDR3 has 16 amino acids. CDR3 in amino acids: CASSLGSGRATYEQYF. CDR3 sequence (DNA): TGTGCCAGCAGCTTGGGTAGCGGGAGGGCCACTTACGAGCAGTACTTC. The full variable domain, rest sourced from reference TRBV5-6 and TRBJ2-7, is DAGVTQSPTHLIKTRGQQVTLRCSPKSGHDTVSWYQQALGQGPQFIFQYYEEEERQRGNFPDRFSGHQFPNYSSELNVNALLLGDSALYLCASSLGSGRATYEQYFGPGTRLTVT.

The CDR3 DNA sequence: TGCGCCAGCAGCCAAAGACTAGCGGGAGGAACCGGGGAGCTGTTTTTT. Translated: CASSQRLAGGTGELFF. This chain joins TRBV4-1 and TRBJ2-2; 13 nucleotides agree with TRBD2. V shed 2 bases, J shed 5 bases, and the junction held 2 bases outside the gene matches. CDR1 and CDR2 (germline): MGHRA, YSYEKL. The CDR3 covers 16 residues.

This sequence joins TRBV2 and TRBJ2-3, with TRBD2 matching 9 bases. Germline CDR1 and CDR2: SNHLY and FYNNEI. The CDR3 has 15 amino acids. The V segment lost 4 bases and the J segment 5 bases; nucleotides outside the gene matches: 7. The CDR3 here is CASSVQREAVDTQYF. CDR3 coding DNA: TGTGCCAGCAGTGTCCAGCGGGAGGCTGTAGATACGCAGTATTTT.

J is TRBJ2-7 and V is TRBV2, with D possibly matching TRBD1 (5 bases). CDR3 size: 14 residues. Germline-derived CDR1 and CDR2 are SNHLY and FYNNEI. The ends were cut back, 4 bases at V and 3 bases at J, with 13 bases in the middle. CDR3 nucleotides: TGTGCCAGCAGTGGCAGGGAATTTAACTACGAGCAGTACTTC. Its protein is CASSGREFNYEQYF.

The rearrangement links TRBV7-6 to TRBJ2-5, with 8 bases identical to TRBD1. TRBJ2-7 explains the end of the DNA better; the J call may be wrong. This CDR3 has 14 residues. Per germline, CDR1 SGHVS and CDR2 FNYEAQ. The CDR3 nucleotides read TGTGCCAGCAGTTCGACAGGGGTCGGGGTCGAGCAGTACTTC. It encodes CASSSTGVGVEQYF.

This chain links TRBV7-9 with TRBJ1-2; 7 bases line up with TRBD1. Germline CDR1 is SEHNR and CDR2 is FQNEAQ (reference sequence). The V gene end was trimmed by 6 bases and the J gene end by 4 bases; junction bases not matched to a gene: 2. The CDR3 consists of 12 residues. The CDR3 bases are TGTGCCAGCAGTTGGACAGGCTATGGCTACACCTTC. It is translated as CASSWTGYGYTF.

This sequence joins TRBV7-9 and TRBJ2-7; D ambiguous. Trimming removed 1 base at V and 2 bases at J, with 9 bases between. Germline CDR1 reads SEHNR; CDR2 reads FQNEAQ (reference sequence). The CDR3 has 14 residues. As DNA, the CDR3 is TGTGCCAGCAGCTTAGTTCGGTTACCCTACGAGCAGTACTTC. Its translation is CASSLVRLPYEQYF.

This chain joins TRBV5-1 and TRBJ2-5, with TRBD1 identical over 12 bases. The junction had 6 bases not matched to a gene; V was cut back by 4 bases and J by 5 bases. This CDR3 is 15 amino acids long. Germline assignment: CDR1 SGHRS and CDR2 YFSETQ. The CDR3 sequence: CASSPRDRGRETQYF. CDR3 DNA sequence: TGCGCCAGCAGCCCAAGGGACAGGGGGCGGGAGACCCAGTACTTC. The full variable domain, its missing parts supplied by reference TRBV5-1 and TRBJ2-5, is KAGVTQTPRYLIKTRGQQVTLSCSPISGHRSVSWYQQTPGQGLQFLFEYFSETQRNKGNFPGRFSGRQFSNSRSEMNVSTLELGDSALYLCASSPRDRGRETQYFGPGTRLLVL.

DNA of the CDR3: TGTGCCAGCAGCGGATTGGGACAGGGGGCCCACGAGCAGTACTTC. Encoded protein: CASSGLGQGAHEQYF. V is TRBV6-1 and J is TRBJ2-7, with TRBD1 identical over 12 bases. The junction had 8 bases not matched to a gene; V was cut back by 6 bases and J by 5 bases. The CDR3 is made up of 15 amino acids. The germline V gene has CDR1 MNHNS and CDR2 SASEGT.

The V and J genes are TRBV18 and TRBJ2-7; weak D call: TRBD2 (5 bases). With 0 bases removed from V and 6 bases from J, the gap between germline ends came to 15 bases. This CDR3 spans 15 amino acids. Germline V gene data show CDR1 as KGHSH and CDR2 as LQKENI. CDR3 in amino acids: CASSPPSKREGEQYF. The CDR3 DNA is TGTGCCAGCTCACCACCGTCCAAAAGAGAGGGCGAGCAGTACTTC.

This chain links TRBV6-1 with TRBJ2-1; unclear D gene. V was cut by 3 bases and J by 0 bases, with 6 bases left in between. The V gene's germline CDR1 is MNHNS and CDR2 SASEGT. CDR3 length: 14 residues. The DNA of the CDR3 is TGTGCCAGCAGTGACCCGAGCTCCTACAATGAGCAGTTCTTC. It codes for CASSDPSSYNEQFF.